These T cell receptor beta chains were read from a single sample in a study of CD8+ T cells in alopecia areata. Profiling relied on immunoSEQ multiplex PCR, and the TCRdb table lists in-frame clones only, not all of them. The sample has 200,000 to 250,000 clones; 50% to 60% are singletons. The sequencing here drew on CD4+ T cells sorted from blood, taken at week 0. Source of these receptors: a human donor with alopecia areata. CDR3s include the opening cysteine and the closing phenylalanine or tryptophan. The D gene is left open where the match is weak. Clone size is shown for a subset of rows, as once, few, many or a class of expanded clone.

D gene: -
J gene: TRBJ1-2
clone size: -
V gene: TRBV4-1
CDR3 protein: CASSQPQEGVRYGYTF
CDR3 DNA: TGCGCCAGCAGCCAACCCCAAGAGGGGGTAAGGTATGGCTACACCTTC

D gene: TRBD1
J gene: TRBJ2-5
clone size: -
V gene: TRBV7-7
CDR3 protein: CASSLGQVKGETQYF
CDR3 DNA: TGTGCTAGCAGCTTAGGACAGGTTAAGGGGGAGACCCAGTACTTC

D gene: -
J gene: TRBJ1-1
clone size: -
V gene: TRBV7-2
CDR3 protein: CASSLEQSGTEAFF
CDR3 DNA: TGTGCCAGCAGCTTAGAACAGTCAGGTACTGAAGCTTTCTTT

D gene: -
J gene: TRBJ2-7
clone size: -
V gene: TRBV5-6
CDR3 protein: CASSAGRQQYF
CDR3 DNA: TGTGCCAGCAGCGCGGGACGGCAGCAGTACTTC

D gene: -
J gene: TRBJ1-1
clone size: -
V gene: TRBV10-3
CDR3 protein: CAISEIMNTEAFF
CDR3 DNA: TGTGCCATCTCCGAGATAATGAACACTGAAGCTTTCTTT

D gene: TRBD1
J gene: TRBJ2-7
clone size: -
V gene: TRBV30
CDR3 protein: CACLWTGKHEQYF
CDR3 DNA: TGTGCCTGTTTGTGGACAGGGAAACACGAGCAGTACTTC

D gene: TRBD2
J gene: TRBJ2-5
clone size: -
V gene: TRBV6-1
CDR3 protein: CASSEGTSRMETQYF
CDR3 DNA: TGTGCCAGCAGTGAGGGGACTAGTCGTATGGAGACCCAGTACTTC

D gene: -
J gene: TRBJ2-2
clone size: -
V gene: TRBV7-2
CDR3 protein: CASSPRSGPPELFF
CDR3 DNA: TGTGCCAGCAGCCCCCGTTCCGGTCCTCCGGAGCTGTTTTTT

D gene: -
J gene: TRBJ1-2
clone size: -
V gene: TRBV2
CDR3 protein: CASSEGRKSNYGYTF
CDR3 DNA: TGTGCCAGCAGTGAAGGGAGGAAATCAAACTATGGCTACACCTTC

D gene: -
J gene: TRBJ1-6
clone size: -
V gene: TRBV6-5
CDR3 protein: CASSEGYSPLHF
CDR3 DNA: TGTGCCAGCAGCGAGGGATATTCACCCCTCCACTTT

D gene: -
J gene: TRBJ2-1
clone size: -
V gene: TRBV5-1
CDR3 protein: CASSLSAGLHNEQFF
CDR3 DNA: TGCGCCAGCAGCTTGTCTGCGGGACTCCACAATGAGCAGTTCTTC

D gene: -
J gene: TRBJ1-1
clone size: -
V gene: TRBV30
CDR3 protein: CAWSERRGVGTEAFF
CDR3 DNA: TGTGCCTGGAGTGAGCGTAGGGGGGTCGGGACTGAAGCTTTCTTT

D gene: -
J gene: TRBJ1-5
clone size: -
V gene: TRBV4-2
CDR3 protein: CASSQDPAPSNQPQHF
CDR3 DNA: TGTGCCAGCAGCCAAGACCCTGCCCCTAGCAATCAGCCCCAGCATTTT

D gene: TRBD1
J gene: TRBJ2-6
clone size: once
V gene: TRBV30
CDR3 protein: CAWRGTGFSGANVLTF
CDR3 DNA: TGTGCCTGGAGGGGGACAGGGTTCTCTGGGGCCAACGTCCTGACTTTC

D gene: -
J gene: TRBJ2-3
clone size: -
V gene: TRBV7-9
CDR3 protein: CASSLYLGGNTDTQYF
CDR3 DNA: TGTGCCAGCAGCTTATATCTGGGGGGAAACACAGATACGCAGTATTTT

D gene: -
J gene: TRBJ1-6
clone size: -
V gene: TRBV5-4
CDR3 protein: CASSLEGGNSPLHF
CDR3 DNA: TGTGCCAGCAGCTTGGAAGGCGGGAATTCACCCCTCCACTTT

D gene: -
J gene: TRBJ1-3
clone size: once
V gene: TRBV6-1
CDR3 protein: CASSEATRSGNTIYF
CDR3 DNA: TGTGCCAGCAGTGAAGCCACACGCTCTGGAAACACCATATATTTT

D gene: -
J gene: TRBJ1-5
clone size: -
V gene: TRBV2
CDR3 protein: CASSTDTGRNQPQHF
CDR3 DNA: TGTGCCAGCAGCACAGATACGGGTCGCAATCAGCCCCAGCATTTT

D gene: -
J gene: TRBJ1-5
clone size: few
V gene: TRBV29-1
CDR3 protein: CSVRDLGSNQPQHF
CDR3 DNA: TGCAGCGTGCGGGACCTTGGGAGCAATCAGCCCCAGCATTTT

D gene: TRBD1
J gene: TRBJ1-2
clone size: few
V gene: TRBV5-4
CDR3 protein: CASSPDRGIGYTF
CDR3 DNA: TGTGCCAGCAGCCCGGACAGGGGGATTGGCTACACCTTC

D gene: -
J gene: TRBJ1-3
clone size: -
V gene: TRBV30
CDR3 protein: CASTQGSGNTIYF
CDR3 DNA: TGTGCCTCGACCCAGGGATCAGGAAACACCATATATTTT

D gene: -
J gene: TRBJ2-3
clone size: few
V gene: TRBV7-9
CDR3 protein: CASRRSVSTDTQYF
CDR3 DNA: TGTGCCAGCAGGAGATCCGTTAGCACAGATACGCAGTATTTT

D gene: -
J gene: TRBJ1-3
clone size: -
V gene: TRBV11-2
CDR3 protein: CASSLASPRGGSGNTIYF
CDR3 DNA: TGTGCCAGCAGCTTAGCCTCTCCGAGGGGCGGCTCTGGAAACACCATATATTTT

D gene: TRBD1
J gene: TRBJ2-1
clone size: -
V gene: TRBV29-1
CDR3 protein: CSANRGRDEQFF
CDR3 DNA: TGCAGCGCGAACAGGGGGCGCGATGAGCAGTTCTTC

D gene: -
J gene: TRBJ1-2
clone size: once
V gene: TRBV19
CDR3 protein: CASSQDRRNNYGYTF
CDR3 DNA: TGTGCCAGTAGCCAGGACCGCCGAAATAACTATGGCTACACCTTC

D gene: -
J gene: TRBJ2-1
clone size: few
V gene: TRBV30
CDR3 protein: CACGSGSYNEQFF
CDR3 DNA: TGTGCCTGCGGGAGTGGGTCCTACAATGAGCAGTTCTTC

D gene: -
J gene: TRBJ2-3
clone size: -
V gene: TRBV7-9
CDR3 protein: CASSFDLMLGADTQYF
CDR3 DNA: TGTGCCAGCAGCTTTGACCTTATGCTAGGGGCAGATACGCAGTATTTT

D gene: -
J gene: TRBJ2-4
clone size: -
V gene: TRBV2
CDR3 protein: CASSETKMAKNIQYF
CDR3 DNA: TGTGCCAGCAGTGAAACGAAGATGGCCAAAAACATTCAGTACTTC

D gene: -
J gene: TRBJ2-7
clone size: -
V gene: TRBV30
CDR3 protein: CAWSGRRSGYEQYF
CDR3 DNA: TGTGCCTGGAGTGGCCGGAGAAGTGGCTACGAGCAGTACTTC

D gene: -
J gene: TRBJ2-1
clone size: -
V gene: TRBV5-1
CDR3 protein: CASTEGGAYNEQFF
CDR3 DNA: TGCGCCAGCACGGAGGGGGGCGCCTACAATGAGCAGTTCTTC

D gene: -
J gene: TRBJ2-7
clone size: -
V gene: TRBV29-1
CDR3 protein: CSVAERSTYEQYF
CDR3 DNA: TGCAGCGTTGCGGAACGATCTACCTACGAGCAGTACTTC

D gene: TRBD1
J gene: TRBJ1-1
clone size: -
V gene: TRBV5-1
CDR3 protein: CASSPDRVTEAFF
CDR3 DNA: TGCGCCAGCAGCCCGGACAGGGTAACTGAAGCTTTCTTT

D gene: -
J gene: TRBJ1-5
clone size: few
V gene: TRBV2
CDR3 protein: CASSEEGNQPQHF
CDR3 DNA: TGTGCCAGCAGTGAAGAGGGCAATCAGCCCCAGCATTTT